A single sample is the source of the 9 T cell receptor beta chains below, sequenced in a study of blood T cell repertoires in COVID-19. The assay was immunoSEQ multiplex PCR, and TCRdb's table has in-frame clones only and misses some. The sample has a few hundred thousand clones, roughly 85% seen once. The sequenced sample consisted of peripheral blood. The source is a young woman with acute or convalescent COVID-19.

This chain joins TRBV7-8 and TRBJ1-1, with a possible D match to TRBD1 (6 bases). The CDR3 is 14 amino acids. Between the trimmed V and J ends, which lost 5 bases and 0 bases, there was a span of 10 bases. CDR1 and CDR2 (germline): SGHVS, FQNEAQ. The CDR3 DNA is TGTGCCAGCAGCGCGACAGGTCTGAACACTGAAGCTTTCTTT. It is translated as CASSATGLNTEAFF. Based on the CDR3 plus reference TRBV7-8 and TRBJ1-1, the full variable domain is GAGVSQSPRYKVAKRGQDVALRCDPISGHVSLFWYQQALGQGPEFLTYFQNEAQLDKSGLPSDRFFAERPEGSVSTLKIQRTQQEDSAVYLCASSATGLNTEAFFGQGTRLTVV.

This clone has only a few counts. This chain joins TRBV25-1 and TRBJ1-2; D might be TRBD1 (6 bases). CDR1 is MGHDK and CDR2 is SYGVNS in the germline V gene. This CDR3 is 13 amino acids long. V was cut by 4 bases and J by 8 bases, with 14 bases left in between. In nucleotides, the CDR3 is TGTGCCAGCAGTGCCCAGGGGCGAAGGGGCTACACCTTC. Its protein is CASSAQGRRGYTF.

This clone was found many times. The gene calls are TRBV5-4 and TRBJ1-2; perhaps TRBD1 as D (5 bases). Looked up from germline, CDR1 is SGHNT and CDR2 is YYREEE (reference sequence). The CDR3 contains 12 residues. The V and J ends lost 4 bases and 4 bases respectively, with 8 bases between them. The CDR3 reads CASSRGFYGYTF. CDR3 coding DNA: TGTGCCAGCAGCAGGGGTTTCTATGGCTACACCTTC. The full variable domain, in which reference TRBV5-4 and TRBJ1-2 provide the parts outside the CDR3, is ETGVTQSPTHLIKTRGQQVTLRCSSQSGHNTVSWYQQALGQGPQFIFQYYREEENGRGNFPPRFSGLQFPNYSSELNVNALELDDSALYLCASSRGFYGYTFGSGTRLTVV.

This clone was counted once. The V call is TRBV21-1, the J call TRBJ1-2; no DNA check was done on the table's D call, TRBD1. TRBV21-1 is shown as a pseudogene. CDR3 length: 14 residues. The CDR3, as DNA: TGTGCCAGCAGCAGAAACCGGGACACCTATGGCTACACCTTC. As protein: CASSRNRDTYGYTF.

This sequence joins TRBV4-2 and TRBJ1-2; 12 nucleotides match TRBD1. V dropped 3 bases and J dropped 6; count of bases not matched to a gene: 8. This CDR3 spans 16 amino acids. Germline assignment: CDR1 LGHNA and CDR2 YNFKEQ. Here the CDR3 DNA reads TGTGCCAGCAGCCACGACTTGGGACAGGGGGCGAATGGCTACACCTTC. Residues: CASSHDLGQGANGYTF.

The chain joins TRBV30 to TRBJ2-3; D might be TRBD1 (5 bases). CDR1 GTSNPN and CDR2 SVGIG come from the germline V gene (reference sequence). The length of the CDR3 is 12 residues. Trimming cost V 4 bases and J 4 bases, with 9 bases left between them. The CDR3 coding sequence is TGTGCCTGGACAGGGAACGCAGATACGCAGTATTTT. As protein: CAWTGNADTQYF. Together with reference TRBV30 and TRBJ2-3, the CDR3 gives the full variable domain: SQTIHQWPATLVQPVGSPLSLECTVEGTSNPNLYWYRQAAGRGLQLLFYSVGIGQISSEVPQNLSASRPQDRQFILSSKKLLLSDSGFYLCAWTGNADTQYFGPGTRLTVL.

Written as DNA, the CDR3 is TGTGCCAGCAGCCCCGGGACAGGGGGTCGGTCAAGCTCCTATAATTCACCCCTCCACTTT. This encodes CASSPGTGGRSSSYNSPLHF. The V and J genes are TRBV5-4 and TRBJ1-6; 11 nucleotides align to TRBD1. CDR1 is SGHNT, CDR2 YYREEE, per germline (reference sequence). This CDR3 is built from 20 residues. V shed 4 bases and J 0 bases; nucleotides not matched to a gene: 12. The entire variable domain, with the rest obtained from reference TRBV5-4 and TRBJ1-6, is as follows: ETGVTQSPTHLIKTRGQQVTLRCSSQSGHNTVSWYQQALGQGPQFIFQYYREEENGRGNFPPRFSGLQFPNYSSELNVNALELDDSALYLCASSPGTGGRSSSYNSPLHFGNGTRLTVT.

The chain has TRBV19 and TRBJ1-2; D possibly corresponds to TRBD1 (5 bases). V shed 6 bases and J shed 8 bases, with 22 bases lying between them. Looked up from germline, CDR1 is LNHDA and CDR2 is SQIVND (reference sequence). The CDR3 covers 15 residues. CDR3: CASSISQGLEWGYTF. CDR3 nucleotides: TGTGCCAGTAGCATCAGTCAGGGCTTAGAGTGGGGCTACACCTTC. Variable domain in full (rest from reference TRBV19 and TRBJ1-2): DGGITQSPKYLFRKEGQNVTLSCEQNLNHDAMYWYRQDPGQGLRLIYYSQIVNDFQKGDIAEGYSVSREKKESFPLTVTSAQKNPTAFYLCASSISQGLEWGYTFGSGTRLTVV.

The chain employs TRBV5-1 and TRBJ1-6; unclear D gene. The V end was cut by 5 bases, the J end by 0 bases, with 6 bases between. CDR3 size: 14 residues. The V gene's germline CDR1 is SGHRS and CDR2 YFSETQ. In nucleotides, the CDR3 is TGCGCCAGCAGTCGAGACTCCTATAATTCACCCCTCCACTTT. The encoded protein is CASSRDSYNSPLHF.